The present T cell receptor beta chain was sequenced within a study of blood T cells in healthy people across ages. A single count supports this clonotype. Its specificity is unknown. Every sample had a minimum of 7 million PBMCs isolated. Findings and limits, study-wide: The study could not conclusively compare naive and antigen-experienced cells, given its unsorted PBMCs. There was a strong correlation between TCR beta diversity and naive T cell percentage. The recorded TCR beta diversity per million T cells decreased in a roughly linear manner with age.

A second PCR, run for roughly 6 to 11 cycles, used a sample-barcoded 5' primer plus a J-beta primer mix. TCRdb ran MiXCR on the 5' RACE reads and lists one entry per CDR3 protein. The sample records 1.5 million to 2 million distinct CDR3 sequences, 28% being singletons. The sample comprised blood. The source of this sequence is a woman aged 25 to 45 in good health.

DNA for the CDR3: TGTGCCAGCTCACCAGCTCCGGTCGACTATGGCTACACCTTC. Encoded protein: CASSPAPVDYGYTF. V gene TRBV18 combines with J gene TRBJ1-2; D gene ambiguous. The V and J ends lost 2 bases and 3 bases respectively, with 10 bases between them. Germline V gene sequence: CDR1 KGHSH, CDR2 LQKENI. This CDR3 comprises 14 residues.